This T cell receptor beta chain was sequenced in a study of T cells expressing NK-cell markers. Across the whole study: All TCR beta repertoires analysed originated from sorted CD3+CD56+NKG2C+, CD3+CD56+NKG2C- and CD3+CD56-NKG2C+ T cells. Study-wide results and caveats: In several donors, these clonotypes also led the CD3+CD56-NKG2C+ fraction.

Details on this clonotype: Its specificity is not known.

TCRdb processed the 5' RACE reads again and assigns one entry to each CDR3 protein, with no DNA. Its listing shows approximately 150,000 distinct CDR3 sequences. The CDR3 is 18 residues long. Germline CDR1 SGHRS, CDR2 YFSETQ. The sequenced sample consisted of blood T cells: a sorted CD56 or NKG2C T cell subset, CD4+ or CD8+ T cells, or bulk PBMC T cells (not recorded which). The receptor was derived from a woman between 18 and 69 years old in good health. The J gene is TRBJ1-4, the V gene TRBV5-1; there is no DNA to check the TCRdb D call of TRBD1. Here the CDR3 reads CASSLLGQGPSTNEKLFF. The complete variable domain, with remaining parts taken from reference TRBV5-1 and TRBJ1-4, reads KAGVTQTPRYLIKTRGQQVTLSCSPISGHRSVSWYQQTPGQGLQFLFEYFSETQRNKGNFPGRFSGRQFSNSRSEMNVSTLELGDSALYLCASSLLGQGPSTNEKLFFGSGTQLSVL.